This TCR beta chain derives from a study of cytomegalovirus exposure and HLA in healthy donors. General observations from the study: A link between a missense DCLRE1C variant and TCR beta V- and J-gene trimming emerged from a later analysis. Generally TCR sequences proved uncommon, though certain public TCRs appeared in numerous donors.

Looked up from germline, CDR1 is MDHEN and CDR2 is SYDVKM. CDR3 size: 10 residues. 60 Vbeta and 13 Jbeta primers were used in PCR. Repertoires were generated with immunoSEQ multiplex PCR, while TCRdb's copy carries only in-frame clones and drops some. The profile covers approximately 100,000 clones, with around 73% appearing a single time and approximately 8.4% taken by the ten largest. Concerning this clone: Its antigen is unknown.

This clonotype was obtained from a man in his forties in good health and CMV-seronegative. The rearrangement uses TRBV28 and TRBJ2-5, with TRBD1 matching over 7 bases. Sequencing input: PBMCs. CDR3 loop: CGTGQETQYF. In DNA, the CDR3 is TGTGGGACAGGACAAGAGACCCAGTACTTC.